The entry below describes one T cell receptor beta chain. For sequencing, patients were chosen who had shown expansion of CD8+CD57+ cells by flow cytometry. This sample is part of a study of CD8+CD57+ T cells in acquired aplastic anemia. On the study more broadly: Sorted CD4+ and CD8+ cells gave an average of approximately 3.4 ug of DNA.

Germline loops: CDR1 KGHDR, CDR2 SFDVKD. The CDR3 is 14 amino acids. Trimming cost V 5 bases and J 8 bases; bases outside gene matches: 4. Genomic DNA constituted the template upon which TCR beta VDJ and CDR3 profiling was performed. TCRdb re-derived calls from the reads in MiXCR, one entry per CDR3 protein. The table lists 200,000 to 250,000 distinct CDR3 sequences, roughly half of them singletons, with over 7.5% in the top ten. This sequence originates from a human donor with aplastic anemia. This chain uses TRBV24-1 with TRBJ2-6; 8 nucleotides line up with TRBD1. Sequencing input: sorted CD4+, CD8+, or CD8+CD57+ T cells (not recorded which) from PBMCs. The CDR3: CATSGRQGSNVLTF. DNA for the CDR3: TGTGCCACCAGTGGACGACAGGGGTCCAACGTCCTGACTTTC.